This T cell receptor beta chain appears in the sequencing data of a study of blood T cell repertoires in COVID-19. About the research overall: Samples of COVID-19 (acute and convalescent) were obtained from the United States, Italy and Spain. The analysed material was cDNA or gDNA that came from T cells, B-cell-depleted T cells, or PBMCs.

Trimming took 4 bases from V and 2 from J; bases not matched to a gene: 3. The CDR3 loop spans 14 amino acids. Looked up from germline, CDR1 is SGHRS and CDR2 is YFSETQ. In the original workflow: Amplification with reference gene primers provided the estimates of nucleated cell counts. Using immunoSEQ multiplex PCR, the repertoire was profiled, and TCRdb retains in-frame clones only, with some absent. Clone size and the V and J calls come from that table; the DNA yielded D and trimming. The sample comprises 150,000 to 200,000 clones, about 83% of which are singletons, and roughly 3.6% rests with the top ten.

The sequence derives from a man between 18 and 29 years old with active or convalescent COVID-19. The sample was peripheral blood. The chain carries TRBV5-1 and TRBJ2-3, with TRBD2 identical over 8 bases. The chain's CDR3 is CASSIAGYTDTQYF. The CDR3 nucleotides are TGCGCCAGCAGCATAGCGGGGTACACAGATACGCAGTATTTT.